These T cell receptor beta chains were read from a single sample in a study of post-analysis software for immune sequencing data. TCRdb independently ran MiXCR on the PCR reads; one entry per CDR3 protein. The profile shows about 540,000 distinct CDR3 sequences, roughly 34% of them singletons. Sequencing was done on a sample of blood. These receptors were obtained from a girl younger than 18 with multiple sclerosis. The CDR3 runs from the conserved cysteine through the conserved F or W. Each record gives: V gene, clone size, J gene, D gene, CDR3 DNA, CDR3 protein. D genes are given only for firm matches. Some rows have no size entry. The others give once, few or many, or a class for an expanded clone.

TRBV6-5	-	TRBJ2-1	TRBD2	TGTGCCAGCAGTTACGGACTAGCGGCCGATGAGCAGTTCTTC	CASSYGLAADEQFF
TRBV5-6	-	TRBJ2-7	TRBD1	TGTGCCAGCAGCTCAGACAGGGGGCGCCTCCCCAGGGACGAGCAGTACTTC	CASSSDRGRLPRDEQYF
TRBV20-1	-	TRBJ2-4	-	TGCAGTGCCCCGTGGGAGGTTGGAAACATTCAGTACTTC	CSAPWEVGNIQYF
TRBV28	-	TRBJ2-1	TRBD1	TGTGCCAGCAGCGGACAGGGCCCTCTCAATGAGCAGTTCTTC	CASSGQGPLNEQFF
TRBV5-1	few	TRBJ1-1	-	TGCGCCAGCAGCCCTGCCGGGTGGGACACTGAAGCTTTCTTT	CASSPAGWDTEAFF
TRBV12-3/TRBV12-4	few	TRBJ2-2	-	TGTGCCAGCAGTTTAATGGCCGGGGAGCTGTTTTTT	CASSLMAGELFF
TRBV15	few	TRBJ1-2	TRBD1	TGTGCCACCAGCAGGGGAGACAGGGTGTATGGCTACACCTTC	CATSRGDRVYGYTF
TRBV24-1	-	TRBJ1-4	-	TGTGCCACCAGTGATTCCGGGGCGGCTAATGAAAAACTGTTTTTT	CATSDSGAANEKLFF
TRBV3-1	many	TRBJ2-7	-	TGCGCCAGCAGCCAGGTTGGGTACGAGCAGTACTTC	CASSQVGYEQYF
TRBV27	-	TRBJ2-7	-	TGTGCCAGCAGTATACAGGTGAACTCCTACGAGCAGTACTTC	CASSIQVNSYEQYF
TRBV6-1	-	TRBJ2-2	TRBD2	TGTGCCGGAGGAAGCGGGGGTGTCTCAGGCACCGGGGAGCTGTTTTTT	CAGGSGGVSGTGELFF
TRBV6-5	few	TRBJ2-3	TRBD2	TGTGCCAGCAGTTACCGAATCCTAGCGGGGATTAGCACAGATACGCAGTATTTT	CASSYRILAGISTDTQYF
TRBV5-1	-	TRBJ2-7	TRBD1	TGCGCCAGCAGCGCGGACAGGGGGCTGGTAAGGGAGCAGTACTTC	CASSADRGLVREQYF
TRBV6-6	once	TRBJ2-1	-	TGTGCCAGCAGTTCCAGGGGAGGTCCTTCCAACGAGCAGTTCTTC	CASSSRGGPSNEQFF
TRBV2	-	TRBJ2-7	-	TGTGCCAGCAGCCCATGGGCCTACGAGCAGTACTTC	CASSPWAYEQYF
TRBV6-6	-	TRBJ1-2	-	TGTGCCAGCAGTCTCTCGACGGGCCGGGATTATGGCTACACCTTC	CASSLSTGRDYGYTF
TRBV9	-	TRBJ1-5	TRBD1	TGTGCCAGCAGCGGGACAGGGGGCGTCAATCAGCCCCAGCATTTT	CASSGTGGVNQPQHF
TRBV7-3	-	TRBJ2-1	TRBD2	TGTGCCAGCAGCAAGGGGACTAGCGGGAGAAACAATGAGCAGTTCTTC	CASSKGTSGRNNEQFF
TRBV15	-	TRBJ2-7	TRBD1	TGTGCCACCAGCAGAGAAGGGACAGGGAGGGCCTACGAGCAGTACTTC	CATSREGTGRAYEQYF
TRBV10-3	-	TRBJ2-7	-	TGTGCCATCAGTGACAGGGAAGGGTCCTACGAGCAGTACTTC	CAISDREGSYEQYF
TRBV11-1	-	TRBJ2-3	-	TGTGCCAGCAGCTTGGTCCCAGTCCCTTCCACAGATACGCAGTATTTT	CASSLVPVPSTDTQYF
TRBV7-9	-	TRBJ1-2	-	TGTGCCAGCAACCTACATATTGGGGGGGCGTATGGCTACACCTTC	CASNLHIGGAYGYTF
TRBV6-2/TRBV6-3	-	TRBJ2-3	-	TGTGCCAGCACCACACAGGGAGCAGATACGCAGTATTTT	CASTTQGADTQYF
TRBV6-1	-	TRBJ2-5	TRBD2	TGTGCCAGCAGGGGACTAGCGGGGGTTATAGAGACCCAGTACTTC	CASRGLAGVIETQYF
TRBV27	-	TRBJ1-2	-	TGTGCCAGCAGTTTATCTAGGACGGCCTTTGGCTACACCTTC	CASSLSRTAFGYTF
TRBV5-1	-	TRBJ1-1	-	TGCGCCAGCACCAATAGCGGGGAGAACACTGAAGCTTTCTTT	CASTNSGENTEAFF
TRBV27	few	TRBJ2-3	-	TGTGCCAGCAGTTTTTTAAACGCAGATACGCAGTATTTT	CASSFLNADTQYF
TRBV20-1	-	TRBJ2-7	-	TGCAGTGCGGAGCTTAATCGAGTGGGGCGAGTCGAGCAGTACTTC	CSAELNRVGRVEQYF
TRBV10-3	few	TRBJ2-7	TRBD2	TGTGCCATCCGACGACTAGCCTTACCCTACGAGCAGTACTTC	CAIRRLALPYEQYF
TRBV15	-	TRBJ1-2	-	TGTGCCACCAGCAGAGAATCCGCCCACCGGGACGGATTCTATGGCTACACCTTC	CATSRESAHRDGFYGYTF
TRBV5-5	-	TRBJ1-2	TRBD1	TGTGCCAGCAGCGCGCCCGGGACAGGAACAGCTAACTATGGCTACACCTTC	CASSAPGTGTANYGYTF
TRBV6-5	-	TRBJ2-4	TRBD2	TGTGCCAGCAGTTACTCGCACAAAGGGACTAGCGGGGAAGACATTCAGTACTTC	CASSYSHKGTSGEDIQYF
TRBV5-5	-	TRBJ2-1	TRBD2	TGTGCCAGCAGCTTGGCTCCTGGGGGGGACTACAATGAGCAGTTCTTC	CASSLAPGGDYNEQFF
TRBV5-5	few	TRBJ1-4	-	TGTGCCAGCGGCGAAGGGGAAAAACTGTTTTTT	CASGEGEKLFF
TRBV6-1	-	TRBJ2-7	-	TGTGCCAGCAGGGAGGACTTTAATCGGGAGCAGTACTTC	CASREDFNREQYF
TRBV9	-	TRBJ2-1	TRBD1	TGTGCCAGCAGCGTCAGGGGGCCCAGCTCCTACAATGAGCAGTTCTTC	CASSVRGPSSYNEQFF
TRBV20-1	-	TRBJ2-3	TRBD2	TGCAGTGCTATTCCCGGGACTAGCGGAAGCACAGATACGCAGTATTTT	CSAIPGTSGSTDTQYF
TRBV27	-	TRBJ2-5	-	TGTGCCAGCAAGGAAAGGAAGACCCAGTACTTC	CASKERKTQYF
TRBV5-1	-	TRBJ2-3	TRBD2	TGCGCCAGCAGCATAACGCGGGGGGTTGCAGATACGCAGTATTTT	CASSITRGVADTQYF
TRBV20-1	few	TRBJ1-1	-	TGCAGTGTCCAGTCTACCGGGACAAGGTATACGGTTGAGGGGACTGAAGCTTTCTTT	CSVQSTGTRYTVEGTEAFF
TRBV11-2	few	TRBJ1-1	-	TGTGCCAGCAGCCCAGGGGTAATCACTGAAGCTTTCTTT	CASSPGVITEAFF
TRBV6-6	-	TRBJ2-3	TRBD2	TGTGCCAGCAGCCATAGCGGGACGCAGTATTTT	CASSHSGTQYF
TRBV29-1	-	TRBJ1-2	-	TGCAGCGCTCAGGGTATCGGCGGCTACACCTTC	CSAQGIGGYTF
TRBV29-1	few	TRBJ1-1	-	TGCAGCGTTGACAGGGGGAACACTGAAGCTTTCTTT	CSVDRGNTEAFF